The 13 T cell receptor beta chains below come from one sample, sequenced in a study of cytomegalovirus exposure and HLA in healthy donors. Primers included in the PCR were 60 Vbeta and 13 Jbeta primers. Produced via immunoSEQ multiplex PCR; TCRdb's table is partial and in-frame only. This sample carries some 76,000 clones, with 4% to 5.5% going to the ten biggest clones. The sample was PBMCs. These receptors were collected from a man aged 35-49 years in good health and CMV-seronegative.

The rearrangement uses TRBV7-6 and TRBJ2-7; D is unclear. CDR1 and CDR2 from the germline V gene are SGHVS and FNYEAQ. Trimming removed 0 bases at V and 6 bases at J, with 9 bases between. The CDR3 has 13 residues. The CDR3 spells CASSLAATGEQYF. The CDR3 nucleotides are TGTGCCAGCAGCTTAGCGGCTACGGGCGAGCAGTACTTC. Based on the CDR3 plus reference TRBV7-6 and TRBJ2-7, the full variable domain is GAGVSQSPRYKVTKRGQDVALRCDPISGHVSLYWYRQALGQGPEFLTYFNYEAQQDKSGLPNDRFSAERPEGSISTLTIQRTEQRDSAMYRCASSLAATGEQYFGPGTRLTVT.

V and J are TRBV11-2 and TRBJ2-2, with D maybe TRBD2 (6 bases). This CDR3 has 16 residues. Germline loops: CDR1 SGHAT, CDR2 FQNNGV. The V and J ends lost 1 base and 4 bases respectively, with 13 bases between them. The CDR3 bases are TGTGCCAGCAGCTTAGGAGGAGGGTATGGCACCGGGGAGCTGTTTTTT. It is translated as CASSLGGGYGTGELFF. Combining the CDR3 with reference TRBV11-2 and TRBJ2-2 gives the whole variable domain EAGVAQSPRYKIIEKRQSVAFWCNPISGHATLYWYQQILGQGPKLLIQFQNNGVVDDSQLPKDRFSAERLKGVDSTLKIQPAKLEDSAVYLCASSLGGGYGTGELFFGEGSRLTVL.

The chain links TRBV19 to TRBJ2-7; D perhaps matches TRBD1 (5 bases). V lost 3 bases, J lost 0 bases, and 12 bases lay in between. The CDR3 sequence is 15 residues long. CDR1 and CDR2 (germline): LNHDA, SQIVND (reference sequence). This CDR3 reads CASSMSPRASYEQYF. DNA of the CDR3: TGTGCCAGTAGTATGAGCCCCAGGGCCTCCTACGAGCAGTACTTC.

The J gene is TRBJ2-1, the V gene TRBV19, with 7 bases aligning to TRBD1. Trimming cost V 3 bases and J 7 bases; bases outside gene matches: 9. The CDR3 is 15 residues long. Germline CDR1 reads LNHDA; CDR2 reads SQIVND (reference sequence). The CDR3 DNA sequence: TGTGCCAGTAGTATCTCCAGGGGGTTGGAAAATGAGCAGTTCTTC. Amino acids: CASSISRGLENEQFF.

The rearrangement links TRBV6-6 to TRBJ2-5; D perhaps matches TRBD1 (6 bases). V was clipped by 8 bases and J by 4 bases, with 14 bases between them. This CDR3 region has 13 residues. Germline assignment: CDR1 MNHNY and CDR2 SVGAGI (reference sequence). The CDR3 nucleotides read TGTGCCAGCCAAGTAAGGGGGAGAGAGACCCAGTACTTC. Translation: CASQVRGRETQYF.

The chain links TRBV27 to TRBJ1-2; 10 bases are shared with TRBD1. The length of the CDR3 is 13 residues. V was clipped by 5 bases and J by 7 bases; unmatched bases: 4. CDR1 and CDR2 from the germline V gene are MNHEY and SMNVEV (reference sequence). CDR3 amino acids: CASSPDRGAGYTF. CDR3 in DNA: TGTGCCAGCAGTCCGGACAGGGGGGCTGGCTACACCTTC.

V is TRBV29-1 and J is TRBJ1-1; D remains ambiguous. V gave up 6 bases and J gave up 10 bases, with 12 bases separating them. This CDR3 has 10 amino acids. CDR1 is SQVTM, CDR2 ANQGSEA, per germline. CDR3 protein: CSVNVGGAFF. CDR3 coding DNA: TGCAGCGTAAATGTTGGCGGAGCTTTCTTT.

V is TRBV5-6 and J is TRBJ2-7; 8 bases fit TRBD2. Per the germline V gene, CDR1 is SGHDT and CDR2 is YYEEEE. V was pared by 4 bases and J by 4 bases, with 4 bases of the junction left unmatched. This CDR3 region has 13 residues. The CDR3 sequence: CASSGTGGYEQYF. The CDR3 nucleotides read TGTGCCAGCAGCGGGACGGGGGGGTACGAGCAGTACTTC.

With regard to this clone: Other nucleotide sequences in the sample specify the same CDR3. The chain uses TRBV27 and TRBJ2-7; 8 bases line up with TRBD1. Germline loops: CDR1 MNHEY, CDR2 SMNVEV (reference sequence). CDR3 length: 14 amino acids. V lost 2 bases to trimming and J lost 0 bases; unmatched junction nucleotides: 0. CDR3 sequence reads: CASSLGTGSYEQYF. CDR3 nucleotides: TGTGCCAGCAGTTTAGGGACAGGCTCCTACGAGCAGTACTTC.

V gene TRBV5-1 combines with J gene TRBJ1-1; 8 bases line up with TRBD1. This CDR3 has 13 amino acids. CDR1 SGHRS and CDR2 YFSETQ come from the germline V gene. V trimming: 5 bases; J trimming: 2 bases; junction bases outside the gene matches: 2. The CDR3 sequence: CASSTGGNTEAFF. In nucleotides, the CDR3 is TGCGCCAGCAGTACAGGGGGTAACACTGAAGCTTTCTTT.

The rearrangement joins TRBV6-6 to TRBJ2-4, with D perhaps TRBD2 (6 bases). CDR3 size: 12 residues. V lost 5 bases and J lost 15, with 17 bases in between. The germline V gene encodes CDR1 MNHNY and CDR2 SVGAGI (reference sequence). CDR3 in DNA: TGTGCCAGCAGTCTCCGTCGGGGGTTTACGTACTTC. Protein product: CASSLRRGFTYF.

The J gene is TRBJ2-3, the V gene TRBV5-1; 8 bases align to TRBD2. The germline V gene encodes CDR1 SGHRS and CDR2 YFSETQ. CDR3 size: 17 residues. The V segment lost 3 bases and the J segment 1 base; nucleotides outside the gene matches: 10. As DNA, the CDR3 is TGCGCCAGCAGCTCCTCCCCGGGACTAGTCGGCACAGATACGCAGTATTTT. This translates into CASSSSPGLVGTDTQYF.

This chain links TRBV27 with TRBJ2-3; 7 nucleotides match TRBD2. V dropped 2 bases and J dropped 7; count of bases not matched to a gene: 3. The CDR3 covers 13 residues. The germline gives CDR1 MNHEY, CDR2 SMNVEV (reference sequence). The CDR3 nucleotides are TGTGCCAGCAGTTTAAGAGCGGGATATACGCAGTATTTT. Amino acid sequence: CASSLRAGYTQYF.